One and the same sample provided the 14 T cell receptor beta chains below, sequenced in a study of persistence of HIV-infected CD4 T cells. This nonspecific control used anti-CD3/anti-CD28 bead stimulation of CD4+ T cells. Responding CD4+ T cells were sorted by upregulation of both CD40 ligand and CD69. The antigens of these receptors remain unknown. The immunoSEQ assay was version 4, run in survey mode. The method was immunoSEQ multiplex PCR; TCRdb's version includes in-frame clones alone and lacks a portion of them. The sample holds about 46,000 clones, 85% to 90% seen once. The sequencing used CD4+ T cells sorted from PBMCs after 18-hour stimulation, collected from a patient who received antiretroviral therapy. The source is an adult woman with HIV who was CMV-seropositive.

The chain couples TRBV12-5 to TRBJ2-7; D is unresolved. The CDR3 covers 11 residues. V lost 3 bases, J lost 0 bases, and 0 bases lay in between. Looked up from germline, CDR1 is LGHNT and CDR2 is FRNRAP. In DNA, the CDR3 is TGTGCTAGTGGTTTCTCCTACGAGCAGTACTTC. Translating gives CASGFSYEQYF.

The chain couples TRBV4-1 to TRBJ2-1; 8 nucleotides match TRBD1. After removal of 1 base from V and 8 bases from J, the junction contained 16 bases not matched to a gene. The CDR3 is 18 residues long. Germline V gene sequence: CDR1 MGHRA, CDR2 YSYEKL. The chain's CDR3 is CASSQVIRSGGTGYEQFF. The CDR3 DNA is TGCGCCAGCAGCCAAGTCATTAGGTCAGGGGGCACGGGCTATGAGCAGTTCTTC.

Concerning this clone itself: This CDR3 is missing its conserved last phenylalanine or tryptophan, likely due to a read error. The DNA is omitted, as the CDR3 cannot be located on it reliably, and the CDR3 follows TCRdb's listing. The chain links TRBV2 to TRBJ2-3; the D call of TRBD1 is as the table states it, not checked on the DNA. Per the germline V gene, CDR1 is SNHLY and CDR2 is FYNNEI. The CDR3 length equals 13 residues, ends included. Here the CDR3 reads CASSDEQGAPLGL.

The CDR3 here is CASSKGRVGSRGNQPQHF. As DNA, the CDR3 is TGTGCCAGCAGCAAAGGGCGGGTGGGCAGCCGCGGGAATCAGCCCCAGCATTTT. V gene TRBV21-1 combines with J gene TRBJ1-5. TRBV21-1 is designated a pseudogene. The CDR3 has 18 residues.

The chain is built from TRBV2 and TRBJ1-1, with TRBD1 as a possible D gene (6 bases). Trimming removed 6 bases from V and 6 bases from J, with 14 bases in between. The V gene's germline CDR1 is SNHLY and CDR2 FYNNEI. This CDR3 comprises 13 residues. CDR3 protein: CASSTNRDAEAFF. The CDR3 DNA sequence: TGTGCCAGCAGCACTAACAGGGACGCTGAAGCTTTCTTT.

The chain uses TRBV19 and TRBJ2-7; 7 bases map to TRBD1. The CDR3 runs to 15 residues. J was trimmed by 4 bases and V by 5 bases; bases with no gene match: 11. CDR1 is LNHDA, CDR2 SQIVND, per germline (reference sequence). The CDR3 protein is CASSPGSTGSYEQYF. In nucleotides, the CDR3 is TGTGCCAGTAGTCCCGGGTCGACAGGGAGTTACGAGCAGTACTTC.

The DNA for the CDR3 is TGTGCCAGCAGCTCCCGTGAGGGGTTCACCGGGGAGCTGTTTTTT. It is translated as CASSSREGFTGELFF. The chain couples TRBV11-2 to TRBJ2-2, with D possibly called TRBD1 or TRBD2 (5 bases each). Germline CDR1 reads SGHAT; CDR2 reads FQNNGV. The germline V and J ends were trimmed by 4 bases and 4 bases, with 13 bases remaining between them. CDR3 size: 15 residues.

Here the CDR3 reads CASSLDPQSNYGYTF. In nucleotides, the CDR3 is TGTGCCAGCAGCTTAGACCCACAGTCTAACTATGGCTACACCTTC. The gene calls are TRBV7-2 and TRBJ1-2; D gene ambiguous. Germline V CDR1 and CDR2: SGHTA, FQGNSA. The CDR3 spans 15 residues. Trimming took 1 base from V and 0 from J, leaving 9 bases between them.

The gene calls are TRBV3-1 (or the pseudogene TRBV3-2) and TRBJ1-5, with TRBD1 identical over 8 bases. The CDR3 runs to 13 residues. V dropped 2 bases and J dropped 6; count of bases not matched to a gene: 0. Germline CDR1 LGHDT, CDR2 YNNKEL (reference sequence). CDR3 sequence: CASSQQGAQPQHF. The CDR3 bases are TGTGCCAGCAGCCAACAGGGGGCTCAGCCCCAGCATTTT.

V gene TRBV4-1 combines with J gene TRBJ1-2, with 9 bases that match TRBD1. Germline CDR1 reads MGHRA; CDR2 reads YSYEKL. V shed 1 base and J 4 bases; nucleotides not matched to a gene: 7. The CDR3 has 16 amino acids. The chain's CDR3 is CASSQGPGTGSYGYTF. The CDR3 nucleotides are TGCGCCAGCAGCCAAGGGCCAGGGACAGGGTCCTATGGCTACACCTTC.

The chain combines TRBV15 with TRBJ1-1; no clear D. The germline gives CDR1 LNHNV, CDR2 YYDKDF (reference sequence). The CDR3 has 13 amino acids. V was trimmed by 2 bases and J by 4 bases, leaving 8 bases between them. Written as DNA, the CDR3 is TGTGCCACCAGCAGAACCCTTATCACTGAAGCTTTCTTT. It is translated as CATSRTLITEAFF.

The DNA for the CDR3 is TGTGCCAACTCCGGACCCCAGAACACCGGGGAGCTGTTTTTT. Translating gives CANSGPQNTGELFF. The rearrangement links TRBV2 to TRBJ2-2; D remains ambiguous. V lost 10 bases to trimming and J lost 1 base, with 13 bases between them. The CDR3 is made up of 14 amino acids. In germline, CDR1 is SNHLY, CDR2 FYNNEI.

V gene TRBV6-5 combines with J gene TRBJ2-5, with TRBD1 matching 9 bases. V lost 6 bases to trimming and J lost 5 bases; unmatched junction nucleotides: 4. The CDR3 loop spans 13 amino acids. Germline V gene data show CDR1 as MNHEY and CDR2 as SVGAGI. CDR3 residues: CASSATGGETQYF. In DNA, the CDR3 is TGTGCCAGCAGCGCGACAGGGGGGGAGACCCAGTACTTC.

The rearrangement joins TRBV6-5 to TRBJ1-5; 7 bases map to TRBD1. The V and J ends lost 4 bases and 4 bases, in that order; junction bases with no gene match: 1. This CDR3 contains 13 residues. CDR1 and CDR2 from the germline V gene are MNHEY and SVGAGI. The CDR3 region is CASSLTGNQPQHF. The CDR3 nucleotides are TGTGCCAGCAGTTTGACAGGGAATCAGCCCCAGCATTTT.